These 8 T cell receptor beta chains were all obtained from the same sample, sequenced in a study of vaccination effects on CD4 cells after COVID-19. Data came from immunoSEQ multiplex PCR; TCRdb stores just in-frame clones and leaves some out. Of around 69,000 clones in the sample, over 75% are singletons; the top ten hold around 2.5%. Which antigens these TCRs recognize remains unknown. Cells that had been cultured for nine to eleven days were the source of isolated CD4+ T cells. Everyone in the study got two shots of either the BNT162b2 or mRNA-1273 vaccine. Sample: CD4+ T cells from PBMCs cultured without peptide, taken after COVID-19 vaccination. The origin of the receptors is a human donor who received a COVID-19 vaccine.

The chain employs TRBV6-5 and TRBJ1-1; D is undetermined. Deletions cut 7 bases from V and 0 bases from J, with 15 bases between. Germline V CDR1 and CDR2: MNHEY, SVGAGI. The CDR3 consists of 15 residues. The CDR3 region is CASKRNALLNTEAFF. As DNA, the CDR3 is TGTGCCAGCAAACGAAACGCGCTTTTGAACACTGAAGCTTTCTTT.

The rearrangement links TRBV20-1 to TRBJ2-4, with TRBD1 matching over 12 bases. The V segment lost 3 bases and the J segment 8 bases; nucleotides outside the gene matches: 8. This CDR3 has 15 amino acids. In germline, CDR1 is DFQATT, CDR2 SNEGSKA (reference sequence). CDR3 in amino acids: CSASPGQGAEYIQYF. For the CDR3, the DNA is TGCAGTGCTAGTCCGGGACAGGGGGCCGAATACATTCAGTACTTC.

The CDR3 coding sequence is TGTGCCAGCAGCTTCCAGGGCGAAGGCTATGGCTACACCTTC. This sequence encodes CASSFQGEGYGYTF. The chain carries TRBV7-2 and TRBJ1-2; weak D call: TRBD1 (5 bases). This CDR3 is 14 amino acids long. With 3 bases removed from V and 4 bases from J, the gap between germline ends came to 12 bases. Germline lookup yields CDR1 SGHTA and CDR2 FQGNSA.

This clone showed up just once. The V call is TRBV27, the J call TRBJ1-5; D ambiguous. The V gene lost 4 bases and the J gene lost 9 bases, with 19 bases spanning the gap. The germline V gene encodes CDR1 MNHEY and CDR2 SMNVEV (reference sequence). The CDR3 length is 15 residues. The CDR3 nucleotides read TGTGCCAGCAGTTCCCTCGGGGAAGGTCGGCGGCCCCAGCATTTT. This gives the protein CASSSLGEGRRPQHF.

The genes are TRBV7-2 and TRBJ2-5; 10 bases align to TRBD1. Germline V CDR1 and CDR2: SGHTA, FQGNSA. CDR3 length: 15 amino acids. The J segment lost 5 bases and the V segment lost 5 bases, leaving 8 bases of the junction unmatched. In DNA form, the CDR3 reads TGTGCCAGCAGCCTAAAGACAGGGGGCGCCGAGACCCAGTACTTC. Amino acid sequence: CASSLKTGGAETQYF.

V usage is TRBV5-6 and J usage is TRBJ2-2; D might be TRBD1 (5 bases). The germline V gene has CDR1 SGHDT and CDR2 YYEEEE. The CDR3 sequence is 16 residues long. V was shortened by 3 bases and J by 1 base, with 13 bases between the two germline ends. The CDR3, as DNA: TGTGCCAGCAGCTCCGTAAAAGGGGAGAACACCGGGGAGCTGTTTTTT. Translation: CASSSVKGENTGELFF.

The chain carries TRBV19 and TRBJ2-5, with 7 nucleotides matching TRBD1. This CDR3 spans 13 amino acids. V gave up 6 bases and J gave up 5 bases; unmatched junction bases: 6. The germline V gene encodes CDR1 LNHDA and CDR2 SQIVND (reference sequence). CDR3 loop: CASRRQGFETQYF. In DNA form, the CDR3 reads TGTGCCAGTAGGCGACAGGGTTTTGAGACCCAGTACTTC.

The chain links TRBV5-8 to TRBJ1-6, with a tentative D call TRBD1 (6 bases). The CDR3 contains 17 residues. V was cut by 4 bases and J by 4 bases, with 18 bases left in between. The germline V gene has CDR1 SGHTS and CDR2 YDEGEE. CDR3 sequence: CASSPDPDSNYNSPLHF. DNA of the CDR3: TGTGCCAGCAGCCCTGATCCGGACAGCAATTATAATTCACCCCTCCACTTT.